These 20 T cell receptor beta chains originate from one sample sequenced in a study of blood T cell repertoires in COVID-19 (dated by TCRdb to the early 2020s). Library generation was performed with the immunoSEQ multiplex PCR assay. Drawn from immuneACCESS, this table holds only the in-frame rearrangements with V and J called that TCRdb kept. Clones are partly lost; checked studies trace under half to an unresolved V gene and leave the rest unexplained. Present in this sample are about 120,000 clones, around 86% of which were seen just once. The ten top clones hold approximately 10% of the sample. Sequenced sample: peripheral blood. All receptors come from an elderly man with acute or convalescent COVID-19.

The chain employs TRBV7-3 and TRBJ2-1; TRBD2 is a possible D gene (5 bases). V shed 4 bases and J shed 8 bases, with 6 bases lying between them. CDR3 length: 11 residues. Looked up from germline, CDR1 is SGHTA and CDR2 is FQGTGA. The CDR3: CASSSGDEQFF. The CDR3 DNA reads TGTGCCAGCAGCTCCGGGGATGAGCAGTTCTTC. The variable domain in full, with the rest retrieved from reference TRBV7-3 and TRBJ2-1, is GAGVSQTPSNKVTEKGKYVELRCDPISGHTALYWYRQSLGQGPEFLIYFQGTGAADDSGLPNDRFFAVRPEGSVSTLKIQRTERGDSAVYLCASSSGDEQFFGPGTRLTVL.

The rearrangement links TRBV7-8 to TRBJ2-7; the D gene is possibly TRBD1 (5 bases). The CDR3 is 15 residues long. Trimming removed 2 bases at V and 4 bases at J, with 15 bases between. Germline V gene data show CDR1 as SGHVS and CDR2 as FQNEAQ. The CDR3 sequence is CASSLPGNGLYEQYF. DNA for the CDR3: TGTGCCAGCAGCTTACCAGGGAATGGCTTGTACGAGCAGTACTTC.

The chain joins TRBV11-2 to TRBJ2-6; 9 bases match TRBD1. V shed 6 bases, J shed 1 base, and the junction held 10 bases outside the gene matches. Germline V gene data show CDR1 as SGHAT and CDR2 as FQNNGV. This CDR3 has 18 amino acids. The CDR3: CASRRNGTGLSGANVLTF. The CDR3 DNA is TGTGCCAGCAGGAGAAACGGGACAGGGTTATCTGGGGCCAACGTCCTGACTTTC.

This chain connects TRBV9 to TRBJ2-3; D uncertain. Germline V lookup: CDR1 SGDLS, CDR2 YYNGEE. With 3 bases removed from V and 0 bases from J, the gap between germline ends came to 8 bases. There are 14 residues in the CDR3. CDR3 DNA: TGTGCCAGCAGCGCGAAAGCGAGCACAGATACGCAGTATTTT. It is translated as CASSAKASTDTQYF.

A few counts support this clone. The chain uses TRBV19 and TRBJ1-1, with D uncertain. Germline V lookup: CDR1 LNHDA, CDR2 SQIVND (reference sequence). This CDR3 has 15 residues. V lost 6 bases and J lost 2, with 16 bases in between. The DNA of the CDR3 is TGTGCCAGTAGCCTTTTATCCGGGAGCAACACTGAAGCTTTCTTT. Protein sequence: CASSLLSGSNTEAFF.

Concerning this clone itself: Other DNA sequences of this sample code for an identical CDR3. The rearrangement links TRBV7-2 to TRBJ2-1; TRBD2 aligns across 7 bases. The V and J ends lost 6 bases and 0 bases, in that order; junction bases with no gene match: 5. Germline V gives CDR1 SGHTA, CDR2 FQGNSA. CDR3 length equals 15 residues. CDR3 DNA: TGTGCCAGCAGTTCTAGCGGAGGCTCCTACAATGAGCAGTTCTTC. Translation: CASSSSGGSYNEQFF. Combining the CDR3 with reference TRBV7-2 and TRBJ2-1 gives the whole variable domain GAGVSQSPSNKVTEKGKDVELRCDPISGHTALYWYRQSLGQGLEFLIYFQGNSAPDKSGLPSDRFSAERTGGSVSTLTIQRTQQEDSAVYLCASSSSGGSYNEQFFGPGTRLTVL.

The chain has TRBV6-5 and TRBJ2-5; 7 bases line up with TRBD2. The V segment lost 7 bases and the J segment 5 bases; nucleotides outside the gene matches: 13. This CDR3 is built from 15 residues. Germline CDR1 MNHEY, CDR2 SVGAGI. CDR3 sequence reads: CASTPAGGGWETQYF. CDR3 nucleotide sequence: TGTGCCAGCACCCCGGCAGGCGGGGGTTGGGAGACCCAGTACTTC.

The chain combines TRBV28 with TRBJ2-7, with 12 positions matching TRBD2. The CDR3 loop spans 16 amino acids. Germline trimming cut 3 bases from V and 9 bases from J; bases unmatched to any gene: 12. Looked up from germline, CDR1 is MDHEN and CDR2 is SYDVKM. The CDR3 is CASSLGSRTSGIGQYF. CDR3 DNA: TGTGCCAGCAGTTTGGGGAGCCGGACTAGCGGGATCGGGCAGTACTTC.

The genes are TRBV30 and TRBJ1-5; D not certain. Trimming removed 6 bases from V and 4 bases from J, with 13 bases in between. CDR1 is GTSNPN and CDR2 is SVGIG in the germline V gene (reference sequence). The CDR3 contains 13 residues. CDR3 nucleotides: TGTGCCTGCGAGTCGGGAAGGAATCAGCCCCAGCATTTT. The encoded protein is CACESGRNQPQHF.

The chain joins TRBV2 to TRBJ1-2; D is unclear. Germline CDR1 reads SNHLY; CDR2 reads FYNNEI. The CDR3 consists of 10 residues. Trimming took off 8 bases at V and 5 bases at J, with 6 bases between the two ends. CDR3 DNA sequence: TGTGCCAGCGGACTATATGGCTACACCTTC. Encoded protein: CASGLYGYTF.

V gene TRBV7-2 combines with J gene TRBJ1-2; possible D gene TRBD1, 5 bases. Germline CDR1 and CDR2: SGHTA and FQGNSA. With 8 bases removed from V and 2 bases from J, the gap between germline ends came to 18 bases. The CDR3 length is 15 residues. CDR3 DNA: TGTGCCAGCTCGGCGGGGCCCTCAGCAAACTATGGCTACACCTTC. Translation: CASSAGPSANYGYTF.

The chain couples TRBV19 to TRBJ2-3; TRBD2 agrees at 14 bases. CDR1 and CDR2 (germline): LNHDA, SQIVND (reference sequence). J lost 7 bases, V lost 5 bases, and 8 bases had no gene match. The CDR3 is 16 amino acids. CDR3 residues: CASSGPTSGRGNTQYF. In DNA, the CDR3 is TGTGCCAGTAGTGGACCGACTAGCGGGAGGGGAAATACGCAGTATTTT.

The rearrangement uses TRBV2 and TRBJ2-1; the D is unclear. CDR1 and CDR2 (germline): SNHLY, FYNNEI. The CDR3 is 14 residues long. Trimming removed 4 bases at V and 5 bases at J, with 12 bases between. The CDR3 DNA reads as TGTGCCAGCAGTGGAGACACGGTTAACAATGAGCAGTTCTTC. Amino acids: CASSGDTVNNEQFF. The variable domain in full, with the rest retrieved from reference TRBV2 and TRBJ2-1, is EPEVTQTPSHQVTQMGQEVILRCVPISNHLYFYWYRQILGQKVEFLVSFYNNEISEKSEIFDDQFSVERPDGSNFTLKIRSTKLEDSAMYFCASSGDTVNNEQFFGPGTRLTVL.

The chain employs TRBV7-2 and TRBJ2-5; D ambiguous. The CDR3 contains 11 residues. Per germline, CDR1 SGHTA and CDR2 FQGNSA. Trimming shortened V by 4 bases and J by 5 bases, and 5 bases separated the two germline ends. The CDR3 DNA follows: TGTGCCAGCAGCTACCGGGAGACCCAGTACTTC. Its protein product is CASSYRETQYF.

The chain employs TRBV6-5 and TRBJ2-1; 8 positions match TRBD2. CDR1 and CDR2 from the germline V gene are MNHEY and SVGAGI. The CDR3 sequence is 13 residues long. Trimming took 7 bases from V and 8 from J; bases not matched to a gene: 7. DNA for the CDR3: TGTGCCAGCACCGGGACTAGTGGCTATGAGCAGTTCTTC. Protein sequence: CASTGTSGYEQFF.

V usage is TRBV9 and J usage is TRBJ2-7; a possible D gene is TRBD2 (6 bases). This CDR3 has 13 amino acids. Between the trimmed V and J ends, which lost 7 bases and 1 base, there was a span of 12 bases. Per germline, CDR1 SGDLS and CDR2 YYNGEE. The CDR3 region has the DNA TGTGCCAGCGGGGACTCGAAATCCTACGAGCAGTACTTC. Protein sequence: CASGDSKSYEQYF. The full variable domain, rest sourced from reference TRBV9 and TRBJ2-7, is DSGVTQTPKHLITATGQRVTLRCSPRSGDLSVYWYQQSLDQGLQFLIQYYNGEERAKGNILERFSAQQFPDLHSELNLSSLELGDSALYFCASGDSKSYEQYFGPGTRLTVT.

The CDR3 is CASSPSQSTGYGYTF. As DNA, the CDR3 is TGTGCCAGCTCACCTTCCCAATCTACAGGGTACGGCTACACCTTC. The chain couples TRBV18 to TRBJ1-2; D possibly corresponds to TRBD1 (6 bases). Per germline, CDR1 KGHSH and CDR2 LQKENI. Trimming shortened V by 3 bases and J by 8 bases, and 19 bases separated the two germline ends. The CDR3 loop spans 15 amino acids.

The V gene is TRBV6-6, the J gene TRBJ1-1; no clear D gene. Germline CDR1 and CDR2: MNHNY and SVGAGI (reference sequence). V was clipped by 8 bases and J by 2 bases, with 12 bases between them. The CDR3 is 13 residues long. The CDR3 spells CASEATQNTEAFF. As DNA, the CDR3 is TGTGCCAGCGAGGCGACCCAAAACACTGAAGCTTTCTTT.

V usage is TRBV3-1 (or the pseudogene TRBV3-2) and J usage is TRBJ1-2, with 7 bases matching TRBD1. V lost 0 bases to trimming and J lost 7 bases; unmatched junction nucleotides: 5. The CDR3 contains 14 residues. The germline V gene encodes CDR1 LGHDT and CDR2 YNNKEL (reference sequence). The CDR3 reads CASSQDQGVGGYTF. Here the CDR3 DNA reads TGTGCCAGCAGCCAAGACCAGGGGGTAGGTGGCTACACCTTC.

The chain has TRBV7-2 and TRBJ1-3, with D possibly matching TRBD1 (6 bases). Germline CDR1 SGHTA, CDR2 FQGNSA. Trimming stripped 0 bases from V and 2 bases from J, with 17 bases between. The CDR3 sequence is 18 residues long. The chain's CDR3 is CASSLAGGGLVTGNTIYF. For the CDR3, the DNA is TGTGCCAGCAGCTTAGCGGGAGGGGGTTTGGTCACTGGAAACACCATATATTTT.